This T cell receptor beta chain was found in a study of T cell responses to AZD1222 COVID-19 vaccine. Measured with immunoSEQ multiplex PCR; TCRdb has only the in-frame clones, and not every one. Of about 100,000 clones in the sample, roughly nine tenths were seen once. The CDR3 runs 20 residues. Germline-derived CDR1 and CDR2 are MNHEY and SVGEGT. The V segment lost 4 bases and the J segment 1 base; nucleotides outside the gene matches: 14. This rearrangement joins TRBV6-2 or TRBV6-3 to TRBJ2-1; TRBD2 aligns across 12 bases. Source: peripheral blood, taken on day 0 of AZD1222 vaccination. This clonotype was sampled from an adult in good health. The CDR3 DNA follows: TGTGCCAGCAGTTCCCTAGCGGGAGGGCCTTTCTTAAGGTCCTACAATGAGCAGTTCTTC. Protein: CASSSLAGGPFLRSYNEQFF.